Given below is one T cell receptor beta chain in context. The source of the sample is a study of blood T cell repertoires in COVID-19. Overall study context: Some COVID-19 samples were acute and others convalescent; all came from the United States, Italy and Spain. The analysed material was cDNA or gDNA that came from T cells, B-cell-depleted T cells, or PBMCs.

Generated by immunoSEQ multiplex PCR, the TCRdb table keeps only in-frame clones and is missing some. The profile shows about 110,000 clones, about 88% of them singletons. V lost 4 bases and J lost 9, with 10 bases in between. The CDR3 is made up of 11 amino acids. Per germline, CDR1 MDHEN and CDR2 SYDVKM. The material sequenced was peripheral blood. This clonotype originated in a woman in her 70s who had recovered from COVID-19. The chain has TRBV28 and TRBJ2-7, with D possibly matching TRBD1 (5 bases). The CDR3 DNA reads TGTGCCAGCAGTTCCAGGGTAGGGCAGTACTTC. This sequence encodes CASSSRVGQYF. Combining the CDR3 with reference TRBV28 and TRBJ2-7 gives the whole variable domain DVKVTQSSRYLVKRTGEKVFLECVQDMDHENMFWYRQDPGLGLRLIYFSYDVKMKEKGDIPEGYSVSREKKERFSLILESASTNQTSMYLCASSSRVGQYFGPGTRLTVT.